This T cell receptor beta chain originates from a study of breast tumors, draining lymph nodes, adjacent tissues. The CDR3 runs to 15 residues. Germline V lookup: CDR1 SGHTA, CDR2 FQGNSA. Germline trimming cut 5 bases from V and 7 bases from J; bases unmatched to any gene: 10. Using its own MiXCR run on the multiplex PCR reads, TCRdb lists one record per CDR3 protein. The sample yields roughly 23,000 distinct CDR3 sequences, roughly three fifths seen once. The sample was tumor-adjacent breast tissue. The sequence was collected from a female donor with breast cancer. Some clones in this sample may be carry-over from other donors' samples. The chain joins TRBV7-2 to TRBJ1-5; 8 bases match TRBD1. The CDR3 DNA reads TGTGCCAGCAGCCCAGGGACAGGAGAGAAGCAGCCCCAGCATTTT. Translated, it gives CASSPGTGEKQPQHF.